Here is one TCR beta chain with its context. MiXCR, applied by TCRdb to the 5' RACE reads, yields one record per CDR3 protein. Of about 690,000 distinct CDR3 sequences listed, around 20% were seen once; the top ten hold roughly 4%. The entry originates in a study of identical twins. The CDR3 is made up of 14 amino acids. Trimming cost V 10 bases and J 3 bases; bases outside gene matches: 6. Germline CDR1 reads LGHDT; CDR2 reads YNNKEL (reference sequence). The data were also submitted as part of a second study, on T cells expressing NK-cell markers.

This rearrangement joins TRBV3-1 to TRBJ2-1; 10 bases align to TRBD2. The material sequenced was PBMCs. This TCR derives from a woman younger than 35 in good health. DNA for the CDR3: TGTGCCACCCAACTAGCGGGACACTACAATGAGCAGTTCTTC. Protein sequence: CATQLAGHYNEQFF.